Presented here are 30 T cell receptor beta chains from one specimen sequenced in a study of blood T cell repertoires in COVID-19. TCRdb keeps only in-frame clones here, not all; method: immunoSEQ multiplex PCR. The sample consists of 130,000 or so clones, 80% to 85% of them appearing once. The specimen was PBMCs or T cells enriched from blood (not recorded which). The receptors here all came from a man aged 30 to 39 who had recovered from COVID-19.

The gene calls are TRBV5-5 and TRBJ2-7; 7 nucleotides line up with TRBD2. The CDR3 totals 15 residues. From germline, CDR1 is SGHKS and CDR2 YYEKEE (reference sequence). V lost 1 base to trimming and J lost 5 bases; unmatched junction nucleotides: 9. The CDR3 protein is CASSLPLTSPHEQYF. CDR3 DNA: TGTGCCAGCAGCTTGCCTCTGACTAGCCCCCACGAGCAGTACTTC.

The V and J genes are TRBV5-1 and TRBJ2-1, with TRBD1 matching 7 bases. The V segment lost 1 base and the J segment 2 bases; nucleotides outside the gene matches: 3. This CDR3 spans 15 amino acids. Germline assignment: CDR1 SGHRS and CDR2 YFSETQ. The CDR3 loop reads CASSLTGVTYNEQFF. Written as DNA, the CDR3 is TGCGCCAGCAGCTTGACAGGGGTAACCTACAATGAGCAGTTCTTC. Full variable domain (rest looked up from reference TRBV5-1 and TRBJ2-1): KAGVTQTPRYLIKTRGQQVTLSCSPISGHRSVSWYQQTPGQGLQFLFEYFSETQRNKGNFPGRFSGRQFSNSRSEMNVSTLELGDSALYLCASSLTGVTYNEQFFGPGTRLTVL.

This rearrangement joins TRBV19 to TRBJ2-5; perhaps TRBD1 as D (6 bases). The germline V and J ends were trimmed by 6 bases and 0 bases, with 14 bases remaining between them. This CDR3 contains 15 residues. CDR1 is LNHDA, CDR2 SQIVND, per germline (reference sequence). The CDR3 is CASRQGQRNQETQYF. The CDR3 DNA reads TGTGCCAGTAGGCAAGGACAGCGCAACCAAGAGACCCAGTACTTC.

The chain carries TRBV19 and TRBJ2-5, with D possibly being TRBD2 (6 bases). Per the germline V gene, CDR1 is LNHDA and CDR2 is SQIVND (reference sequence). The ends were cut back, 1 base at V and 4 bases at J, with 10 bases in the middle. This CDR3 has 14 residues. The CDR3 sequence: CASSIGGVGETQYF. In DNA form, the CDR3 reads TGTGCCAGTAGTATAGGGGGGGTAGGAGAGACCCAGTACTTC.

This chain connects TRBV5-6 to TRBJ2-5; D gene ambiguous. The CDR3 has 15 amino acids. V was clipped by 1 base and J by 5 bases, with 15 bases between them. CDR1 is SGHDT, CDR2 YYEEEE, per germline. The CDR3 spells CASSLFLRGGETQYF. The CDR3 nucleotides read TGTGCCAGCAGCTTGTTTCTTAGAGGTGGGGAGACCCAGTACTTC.

The chain has TRBV19 and TRBJ2-1; TRBD2 matches 10 bases. After removal of 1 base from V and 3 bases from J, the junction contained 3 bases not matched to a gene. CDR1 LNHDA and CDR2 SQIVND come from the germline V gene (reference sequence). CDR3 length: 16 amino acids. CDR3 coding DNA: TGTGCCAGTAGTATAGGTCTAGCGGGGGACTACAATGAGCAGTTCTTC. Its translation is CASSIGLAGDYNEQFF.

This clone was found a few times. The chain is built from TRBV20-1 and TRBJ2-7; TRBD2 matches 7 bases. The ends lost 3 bases at V and 4 bases at J; junction bases unmatched: 12. The CDR3 runs to 15 residues. Germline V gene data show CDR1 as DFQATT and CDR2 as SNEGSKA (reference sequence). The CDR3: CSASGGGLRGYEQYF. CDR3 coding DNA: TGCAGTGCTAGTGGGGGGGGTCTTAGAGGTTACGAGCAGTACTTC.

This clone has only a few counts. J is TRBJ1-2 and V is TRBV13; D unresolved. The germline V and J ends were trimmed by 3 bases and 8 bases, with 10 bases remaining between them. Germline values: CDR1 PRHDT, CDR2 FYEKMQ (reference sequence). The CDR3 runs to 12 residues. The CDR3 region has the DNA TGTGCCAGCAGCTTCCGTGTGGAGGGCTACACCTTC. Residues: CASSFRVEGYTF.

The V gene is TRBV15, the J gene TRBJ1-1; D gene uncertain. CDR1 is LNHNV, CDR2 YYDKDF, per germline (reference sequence). Trimming shortened V by 3 bases and J by 2 bases, and 4 bases separated the two germline ends. This CDR3 is 12 amino acids long. The CDR3 nucleotides read TGTGCCACCAGCAGCGTAAACACTGAAGCTTTCTTT. Protein product: CATSSVNTEAFF. The complete variable domain, with remaining parts taken from reference TRBV15 and TRBJ1-1, reads DAMVIQNPRYQVTQFGKPVTLSCSQTLNHNVMYWYQQKSSQAPKLLFHYYDKDFNNEADTPDNFQSRRPNTSFCFLDIRSPGLGDTAMYLCATSSVNTEAFFGQGTRLTVV.

The gene calls are TRBV9 and TRBJ1-2; D unclear. Per the germline V gene, CDR1 is SGDLS and CDR2 is YYNGEE. The length of the CDR3 is 13 residues. Trimming removed 4 bases from V and 2 bases from J, with 9 bases in between. The CDR3 DNA reads TGTGCCAGCAGCAACACAATAAACTATGGCTACACCTTC. Protein product: CASSNTINYGYTF.

The chain employs TRBV9 and TRBJ1-1; 7 bases agree with TRBD1. Germline loops: CDR1 SGDLS, CDR2 YYNGEE. The CDR3 is 15 residues long. With 0 bases clipped from V and 5 bases from J, the junction kept 7 bases outside the gene matches. The chain's CDR3 is CASSVDSGGWTEAFF. In nucleotides, the CDR3 is TGTGCCAGCAGCGTAGATTCAGGGGGGTGGACTGAAGCTTTCTTT.

The V and J genes are TRBV3-1 (or the pseudogene TRBV3-2) and TRBJ1-1, with D possibly TRBD1 on 6 matching bases. Between the trimmed V and J ends, which lost 6 bases and 6 bases, there was a span of 11 bases. Germline loops: CDR1 LGHDT, CDR2 YNNKEL (reference sequence). The CDR3 is 12 residues long. CDR3 residues: CASSLQGAEAFF. The DNA of the CDR3 is TGTGCCAGCAGTTTACAGGGCGCTGAAGCTTTCTTT.

J is TRBJ2-5 and V is TRBV12-5; 12 nucleotides align to TRBD2. This CDR3 is 16 amino acids long. The V gene's germline CDR1 is LGHNT and CDR2 FRNRAP. With V trimmed by 1 base and J by 1 base, 1 base remained unmatched. CDR3 nucleotides: TGTGCTAGTGGTTTGGGGACTAGCGGGATCCAAGAGACCCAGTACTTC. Amino acid sequence: CASGLGTSGIQETQYF.

The chain employs TRBV3-1 (or the pseudogene TRBV3-2) and TRBJ2-7, with unresolved D. There are 17 residues in the CDR3. The V end lost 2 bases, the J end lost 3 bases, and 20 bases lay between the germline ends. Germline assignment: CDR1 LGHDT and CDR2 YNNKEL (reference sequence). The CDR3 protein is CASSQSDEAGNYYEQYF. CDR3 bases: TGTGCCAGCAGCCAATCGGATGAGGCCGGTAACTACTACGAGCAGTACTTC.

The chain uses TRBV10-1 and TRBJ2-7, with 8 bases matching TRBD1. V shed 4 bases, J shed 2 bases, and the junction held 4 bases outside the gene matches. The germline gives CDR1 WNHNN, CDR2 SYGVQD (reference sequence). The CDR3 runs to 14 residues. DNA for the CDR3: TGCGCCAGCAGTGGTGGACAGGGACCCTACGAGCAGTACTTC. This translates into CASSGGQGPYEQYF.

V usage is TRBV19 and J usage is TRBJ1-1; tentative D call: TRBD1 (5 bases). The CDR3 extends over 11 amino acids. Germline CDR1 is LNHDA and CDR2 is SQIVND (reference sequence). Deletions cut 8 bases from V and 3 bases from J, with 7 bases between. Here the CDR3 reads CASSGYTEAFF. CDR3 nucleotides: TGTGCCAGTTCAGGGTACACTGAAGCTTTCTTT.

J is TRBJ1-1 and V is TRBV18; D gene unclear. The germline gives CDR1 KGHSH, CDR2 LQKENI. The CDR3 runs to 13 residues. V lost 6 bases and J lost 1, with 9 bases in between. Written as DNA, the CDR3 is TGTGCCAGCTCGAAAGAGGAGAACACTGAAGCTTTCTTT. The encoded protein is CASSKEENTEAFF.

This clone was observed a few times. The chain couples TRBV6-1 to TRBJ2-7; a weak D match, TRBD1 (7 bases). Germline CDR1 is MNHNS and CDR2 is SASEGT. The V and J ends lost 2 bases and 2 bases respectively, with 13 bases between them. The CDR3 contains 15 residues. The CDR3 spells CASSELQGRTYEQYF. DNA for the CDR3: TGTGCCAGCAGTGAACTACAGGGGAGGACCTACGAGCAGTACTTC.

The gene calls are TRBV10-3 and TRBJ2-1, with TRBD2 matching over 9 bases. Germline CDR1 is ENHRY and CDR2 is SYGVKD. The CDR3 loop spans 14 amino acids. V was clipped by 3 bases and J by 7 bases; unmatched bases: 4. The CDR3 DNA is TGTGCCATCAGTGACGGGACTAGCAGTAATGAGCAGTTCTTC. Translating it yields CAISDGTSSNEQFF.

This clone was detected a few times. This chain joins TRBV10-3 and TRBJ1-1, with TRBD1 as a possible D gene (6 bases). Germline lookup yields CDR1 ENHRY and CDR2 SYGVKD. V was pared by 0 bases and J by 0 bases, with 17 bases between. This CDR3 has 18 residues. The CDR3 DNA follows: TGTGCCATCAGTGAGTCAAGCAGGGGATTACTCATGAACACTGAAGCTTTCTTT. It translates to CAISESSRGLLMNTEAFF.

The chain uses TRBV9 and TRBJ2-1; TRBD2 matches at 10 bases. The CDR3 length is 18 residues. V shed 0 bases and J 3 bases; nucleotides not matched to a gene: 9. The germline gives CDR1 SGDLS, CDR2 YYNGEE. The CDR3 DNA sequence: TGTGCCAGCAGCGTAGGGCTAGCGGGAGTAAGTATCTACAATGAGCAGTTCTTC. Amino acid sequence: CASSVGLAGVSIYNEQFF.

The V and J genes are TRBV6-5 and TRBJ2-2, with a tentative D call TRBD2 (5 bases). The CDR3 extends over 14 amino acids. V dropped 6 bases and J dropped 3 bases, with 11 bases sitting between them. CDR1 and CDR2 from the germline V gene are MNHEY and SVGAGI. The CDR3 nucleotides are TGTGCCAGCAGGGTGGGGAGAGACACCGGGGAGCTGTTTTTT. As protein: CASRVGRDTGELFF.

This sequence joins TRBV13 and TRBJ2-7; 9 bases map to TRBD1. Germline loops: CDR1 PRHDT, CDR2 FYEKMQ (reference sequence). V lost 5 bases and J lost 4; bases outside the gene matches: 9. The CDR3 has 15 residues. DNA for the CDR3: TGTGCCAGCAGCCGCCAAGGGACAGGGTCGTACGAGCAGTACTTC. The encoded protein is CASSRQGTGSYEQYF.

This clone occurred many times. The chain combines TRBV12-3 or TRBV12-4 with TRBJ1-3; D uncertain. The V end lost 3 bases, the J end lost 9 bases, and 12 bases lay between the germline ends. The CDR3 has 13 residues. CDR3 DNA sequence: TGTGCCAGCAGTTTTGGAGGGAAGAGCACCATATATTTT. This encodes CASSFGGKSTIYF.

The rearrangement joins TRBV7-3 to TRBJ2-2, with D possibly being TRBD1 (5 bases). The CDR3 loop spans 15 amino acids. CDR1 and CDR2 from the germline V gene are SGHTA and FQGTGA. V lost 3 bases and J 6 bases, leaving 14 bases between the germline ends. CDR3 coding DNA: TGTGCCAGCAGCTTTGGGATTGGGGCCGCCGGGGAGCTGTTTTTT. Protein sequence: CASSFGIGAAGELFF.

The rearrangement uses TRBV7-9 and TRBJ1-1; a weak D match, TRBD1 (5 bases). CDR1 SEHNR and CDR2 FQNEAQ come from the germline V gene (reference sequence). This CDR3 region has 15 residues. Trimming cost V 8 bases and J 1 base, with 17 bases left between them. CDR3 region: CASAGYRIENTEAFF. The CDR3 DNA follows: TGTGCCAGCGCCGGATACAGGATAGAGAACACTGAAGCTTTCTTT.

The chain is built from TRBV7-2 and TRBJ2-3; TRBD1 agrees at 10 bases. Germline V CDR1 and CDR2: SGHTA, FQGNSA. This CDR3 is 15 amino acids long. V was clipped by 3 bases and J by 6 bases; unmatched bases: 6. The CDR3 DNA sequence: TGTGCCAGCAGCTTTCGACAGGGGGCGGGGGATACGCAGTATTTT. Protein sequence: CASSFRQGAGDTQYF. Using reference TRBV7-2 and TRBJ2-3 for the parts outside the CDR3, the full variable domain is GAGVSQSPSNKVTEKGKDVELRCDPISGHTALYWYRQSLGQGLEFLIYFQGNSAPDKSGLPSDRFSAERTGGSVSTLTIQRTQQEDSAVYLCASSFRQGAGDTQYFGPGTRLTVL.

This clone was counted only a few times. The chain has TRBV29-1 and TRBJ2-3; 8 bases fit TRBD1. The CDR3 has 14 amino acids. V was pared by 6 bases and J by 1 base, with 6 bases of the junction left unmatched. CDR1 and CDR2 (germline): SQVTM, ANQGSEA. Here the CDR3 reads CSVEPGQGTDTQYF. CDR3 in DNA: TGCAGCGTGGAACCGGGACAGGGCACAGATACGCAGTATTTT.

This rearrangement joins TRBV9 to TRBJ2-2, with TRBD2 identical over 9 bases. Trimming cost V 0 bases and J 4 bases; bases outside gene matches: 1. The CDR3 length is 15 residues. Germline V CDR1 and CDR2: SGDLS, YYNGEE. Here the CDR3 reads CASSVGSGSTGELFF. For the CDR3, the DNA is TGTGCCAGCAGCGTAGGTAGCGGGAGCACCGGGGAGCTGTTTTTT.

The V and J genes are TRBV6-5 and TRBJ1-2; possibly TRBD1 for D (6 bases). Germline V CDR1 and CDR2: MNHEY, SVGAGI. The V end lost 2 bases, the J end lost 8 bases, and 15 bases lay between the germline ends. This CDR3 comprises 14 residues. DNA for the CDR3: TGTGCCAGCAGTTACGAGGGACACCACGAAGGCTACACCTTC. Its translation: CASSYEGHHEGYTF.